The sequence of this T cell receptor (beta chain) was determined in a study of human T cells and chemical hapten exposure. General study results and limits: High-frequency TCRs, those above 1 in 1000, stayed the same after DPC sensitization.

The CDR3 totals 14 residues. V gave up 1 base and J gave up 6 bases; unmatched junction bases: 3. From the RACE reads, TCRdb called clonotypes with MiXCR, one entry per CDR3 protein. The sample carries around 350,000 distinct CDR3 sequences, about 5% recorded once. As for this clonotype: Antigen specificity is unknown.

The sample's time point: pre-sensitization, week 0. Noted treatment: therapeutic diphenylcyclopropenone sensitization with weekly scalp DPC. This chain joins TRBV12-3 or TRBV12-4 and TRBJ1-5; 7 positions match TRBD1. This TCR came from a woman aged 18-29 years with alopecia areata. Some clones in this sample may be carry-over from other donors' samples. The source material was whole blood, sampled in connection with sensitization to the hapten diphenylcyclopropenone (DPC). The CDR3 spells CASSLVEGAQPQHF. CDR3 DNA: TGTGCCAGCAGTTTAGTGGAGGGGGCTCAGCCCCAGCATTTT.